These 15 T cell receptor beta chains came from one sample sequenced in a study of CD8+ T cells in alopecia areata. cDNA prepared by RNA extraction and subsequent reverse transcription served as the template for sequencing. Clones were sequenced by immunoSEQ multiplex PCR, and TCRdb holds only the in-frame ones, with some missing. The sample has more than 90,000 clones; just under 60% are singletons. Treatment meaning: oral pan-JAK inhibitor, 5-10 mg twice daily. The sample consisted of CD8+ T cells sorted from blood, taken at roughly week 58, from a patient treated with tofacitinib. The receptor source for this set is a human donor with alopecia areata.

J is TRBJ1-2 and V is TRBV6-5, with 10 bases fitting TRBD1. Looked up from germline, CDR1 is MNHEY and CDR2 is SVGAGI. The CDR3 totals 13 residues. The J segment lost 8 bases and the V segment lost 2 bases, leaving 2 bases of the junction unmatched. The CDR3 nucleotides read TGTGCCAGCAGTTACGGGACAGGGGAAGGCTACACCTTC. Its translation is CASSYGTGEGYTF.

The chain has TRBV7-9 and TRBJ2-1; D gene uncertain. Germline CDR1 and CDR2: SEHNR and FQNEAQ (reference sequence). The CDR3 is made up of 12 amino acids. V was pared by 1 base and J by 5 bases, with 3 bases between. This CDR3 reads CASSLEHNEQFF. CDR3 nucleotides: TGTGCCAGCAGCTTAGAGCACAATGAGCAGTTCTTC.

The chain joins TRBV11-1 to TRBJ2-7; TRBD1 is a possible D gene (6 bases). Per germline, CDR1 SGHAT and CDR2 FQDESV (reference sequence). Trimming pared 2 bases from V and 2 bases from J, leaving 16 bases between. There are 16 residues in the CDR3. The CDR3 is CASSLPSGTNTYEQYF. The CDR3 coding sequence is TGTGCCAGCAGCTTACCTTCAGGGACAAATACCTACGAGCAGTACTTC.

The chain carries TRBV2 and TRBJ1-2, with no clear D. The CDR3 is 15 amino acids. V was shortened by 2 bases and J by 2 bases, with 12 bases between the two germline ends. CDR1 is SNHLY and CDR2 is FYNNEI in the germline V gene. The CDR3 loop reads CASSETRNSNYGYTF. CDR3 nucleotides: TGTGCCAGCAGTGAAACAAGAAATTCCAACTATGGCTACACCTTC.

The chain joins TRBV5-6 to TRBJ2-5; 9 bases are shared with TRBD1. Germline assignment: CDR1 SGHDT and CDR2 YYEEEE. The CDR3 spans 17 residues. After removal of 3 bases from V and 0 bases from J, the junction contained 9 bases not matched to a gene. The DNA of the CDR3 is TGTGCCAGCAGCTCCGGGACAGGGTTGTATTACCAAGAGACCCAGTACTTC. Its protein is CASSSGTGLYYQETQYF.

This chain joins TRBV7-9 and TRBJ2-5; perhaps TRBD2 as D (6 bases). With 5 bases removed from V and 5 bases from J, the gap between germline ends came to 21 bases. This CDR3 contains 16 residues. Germline CDR1 is SEHNR and CDR2 is FQNEAQ (reference sequence). CDR3 residues: CASSVSWGEIEETQYF. The CDR3 coding sequence is TGTGCCAGCAGCGTGTCGTGGGGGGAGATCGAGGAGACCCAGTACTTC.

The V and J genes are TRBV7-6 and TRBJ1-2; possibly TRBD1 for D (5 bases). The germline gives CDR1 SGHVS, CDR2 FNYEAQ. CDR3 size: 17 residues. V shed 0 bases and J shed 8 bases, with 22 bases lying between them. Here the CDR3 reads CASSLARSRAGTTGYTF. The CDR3 bases are TGTGCCAGCAGCTTAGCGAGGAGCAGGGCGGGAACAACGGGCTACACCTTC.

CDR3 loop: CASSPTFDRAGEQYF. The CDR3 nucleotides are TGTGCCAGCTCACCGACCTTTGACAGGGCCGGCGAGCAGTACTTC. The V and J genes are TRBV18 and TRBJ2-7; 7 nucleotides align to TRBD1. This CDR3 has 15 amino acids. Per the germline V gene, CDR1 is KGHSH and CDR2 is LQKENI. Trimming took 3 bases from V and 6 from J; bases not matched to a gene: 11.

This clone occurred a few times. The chain recombines TRBV11-3 with TRBJ2-1; tentative D call: TRBD1 (5 bases). Germline-derived CDR1 and CDR2 are SGHNT and YENEEA. The V and J ends lost 5 bases and 1 base respectively, with 12 bases between them. This CDR3 has 15 amino acids. CDR3 residues: CASSLTDGSYNEQFF. CDR3 nucleotides: TGTGCCAGCAGCCTGACAGATGGATCCTACAATGAGCAGTTCTTC. Using reference TRBV11-3 and TRBJ2-1 for the parts outside the CDR3, the full variable domain is EAGVVQSPRYKIIEKKQPVAFWCNPISGHNTLYWYLQNLGQGPELLIRYENEEAVDDSQLPKDRFSAERLKGVDSTLKIQPAELGDSAVYLCASSLTDGSYNEQFFGPGTRLTVL.

The rearrangement links TRBV9 to TRBJ1-2; 7 nucleotides match TRBD1. Germline values: CDR1 SGDLS, CDR2 YYNGEE. The V segment lost 3 bases and the J segment 4 bases; nucleotides outside the gene matches: 6. The CDR3 length is 14 residues. CDR3 region: CASSGTGTAYGYTF. The CDR3 bases are TGTGCCAGCAGCGGGACCGGGACAGCCTATGGCTACACCTTC.

This chain uses TRBV21-1 with TRBJ2-7; the table's D gene call, TRBD1, was not cross checked with the DNA. TRBV21-1 is reported as a pseudogene. This CDR3 contains 14 residues. The CDR3 DNA sequence: TGTGCCAGCAGCAAAGGGCTGGACAGCCCTCAACAGTACTTC. Residues: CASSKGLDSPQQYF.

This clone occurred a few times. The chain employs TRBV6-5 and TRBJ2-2, with 12 positions matching TRBD1. Germline V lookup: CDR1 MNHEY, CDR2 SVGAGI. The V gene end was trimmed by 6 bases and the J gene end by 6 bases; junction bases not matched to a gene: 5. This CDR3 is 15 amino acids long. CDR3 nucleotide sequence: TGTGCCAGCAGCTCGGGGACAGGGGGCCCCGGGGAGCTGTTTTTT. Protein: CASSSGTGGPGELFF.

The chain couples TRBV10-2 to TRBJ2-5; 9 bases align to TRBD1. Looked up from germline, CDR1 is WSHSY and CDR2 is SAAADI. V gave up 4 bases and J gave up 3 bases; unmatched junction bases: 0. The CDR3 sequence is 13 residues long. CDR3 nucleotides: TGCGCCAGCAGTGGGACAGGGGAAGAGACCCAGTACTTC. Residues: CASSGTGEETQYF.

This chain links TRBV5-1 with TRBJ1-1; D not resolved. CDR3 length: 16 residues. Per the germline V gene, CDR1 is SGHRS and CDR2 is YFSETQ. V lost 0 bases, J lost 0 bases, and 12 bases lay in between. The CDR3 DNA sequence: TGCGCCAGCAGCTTGGACATCCTGACTGTGAACACTGAAGCTTTCTTT. Translating it yields CASSLDILTVNTEAFF.

A note on this clone: The same CDR3 is also encoded by other DNA sequences in this sample. J is TRBJ1-2 and V is TRBV9, with unresolved D. V was clipped by 0 bases and J by 4 bases, with 10 bases between them. CDR3 size: 14 residues. CDR1 SGDLS and CDR2 YYNGEE come from the germline V gene. The CDR3 region has the DNA TGTGCCAGCAGCGTAGGAAGAGGCGGCTATGGCTACACCTTC. This gives the protein CASSVGRGGYGYTF.